This record looks at one T cell receptor (beta chain) sequence and its context. The CDR3 contains 15 residues. In germline, CDR1 is LNHNV, CDR2 YYDKDF (reference sequence). Between the trimmed V and J ends, which lost 2 bases and 0 bases, there was a span of 8 bases. This entry is derived from a study of CD8+CD57+ T cells in acquired aplastic anemia. The template used for profiling TCR beta VDJ and CDR3 was genomic DNA. One entry per CDR3 protein, called by TCRdb with MiXCR from the reads. This table holds some 210,000 distinct CDR3 sequences, around 63% found once. The sequencing sample was made of sorted CD4+, CD8+, or CD8+CD57+ T cells (not recorded which) from PBMCs. The source is a human donor in good health. J is TRBJ2-1 and V is TRBV15; D is undetermined. The CDR3 protein is CATSRTASSYNEQFF. For the CDR3, the DNA is TGTGCCACCAGCAGAACCGCGAGCTCCTACAATGAGCAGTTCTTC.